This T cell receptor (beta chain) was sequenced during a study of blood T cell repertoires in COVID-19. About the research overall: Sites across the United States, Italy and Spain contributed samples from acute and convalescent COVID-19.

Sequencing was performed with immunoSEQ multiplex PCR; in TCRdb, only in-frame clones are kept and a portion is missing. The data hold 65,000 to 70,000 clones, with roughly 89% observed a single time. This CDR3 spans 15 amino acids. V was cut by 3 bases and J by 2 bases, with 16 bases left in between. The germline V gene has CDR1 GTSNPN and CDR2 SVGIG (reference sequence). The rearrangement links TRBV30 to TRBJ1-2, with a possible D match to TRBD1 (6 bases). The sample comprised peripheral blood. The origin of this receptor is a woman older than 75 with acute or convalescent COVID-19. The CDR3 sequence: CAWSPSGHSNYGYTF. In nucleotides, the CDR3 is TGTGCCTGGAGCCCCTCGGGACACTCCAACTATGGCTACACCTTC.